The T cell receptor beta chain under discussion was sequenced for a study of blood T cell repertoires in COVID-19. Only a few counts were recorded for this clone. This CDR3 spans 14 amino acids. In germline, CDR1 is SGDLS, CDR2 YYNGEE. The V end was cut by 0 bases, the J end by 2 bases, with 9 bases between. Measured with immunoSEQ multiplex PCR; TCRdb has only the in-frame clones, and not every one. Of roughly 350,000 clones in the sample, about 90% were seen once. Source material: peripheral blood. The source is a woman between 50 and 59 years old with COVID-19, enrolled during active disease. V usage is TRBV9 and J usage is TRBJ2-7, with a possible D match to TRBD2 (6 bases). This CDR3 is CASSVAPGAYEQYF. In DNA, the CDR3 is TGTGCCAGCAGCGTAGCCCCGGGAGCCTACGAGCAGTACTTC.